Given below is one T cell receptor (beta chain) in context. Its antigen is not identified. These data are taken from a study of glioma-infiltrating T cells. General study points: Gliomas, especially low-grade, showed above-expected tissue-blood divergence; non-neoplastic patients showed below.

The iRepertoire nested amplicon-rescue multiplex PCR amplified TCR alpha and beta CDR3s from RNA. Input was about 95-400 ng of tissue mRNA or PBMC total RNA. TCRdb called the multiplex PCR reads again in MiXCR, with one record for every CDR3 protein. This repertoire shows about 110,000 distinct CDR3 sequences, 25% to 30% found once; its top ten account for roughly 30%. The TCR was taken from a human donor with low-grade glioma or glioblastoma, undergoing nonglioma brain surgery, or in good health (not recorded which). Sequencing was carried out using glioma tissue, nonneoplastic brain tissue, or PBMCs (not recorded which).

CDR3 nucleotides: TGCAGTGCTCCCCTACTAGCGGGAGGGCTAATGGGCAATGAGCAGTTCTTC. Amino acid sequence: CSAPLLAGGLMGNEQFF. The V call is TRBV20-1, the J call TRBJ2-1; TRBD2 matches at 13 bases. Germline assignment: CDR1 DFQATT and CDR2 SNEGSKA (reference sequence). The V segment lost 5 bases and the J segment 6 bases; nucleotides outside the gene matches: 13. This CDR3 contains 17 residues.